These 32 T cell receptor beta chains were all obtained from the same sample, sequenced in a study of shared clonotypes between healthy human individuals. Sequencing used immunoSEQ multiplex PCR; TCRdb keeps in-frame clones, though not all of them. Among 1.6 million or so clones, about 96% were seen once, and the ten largest hold approximately 1.1%. Material for sequencing was naive CD4+ T cells sorted from blood. Subset of the sample: CD45RA+ positively selected. These receptors all come from a man between 25 and 39 years old in good health.

The chain recombines TRBV7-6 with TRBJ2-2; maybe TRBD2 (5 bases). CDR3 length equals 16 residues. The germline V and J ends were trimmed by 6 bases and 5 bases, with 19 bases remaining between them. Per the germline V gene, CDR1 is SGHVS and CDR2 is FNYEAQ. The CDR3 nucleotides read TGTGCCAGCAGATCCGCGATAGGAGGTTTGACCGGGGAGCTGTTTTTT. Translated, it gives CASRSAIGGLTGELFF.

The chain has TRBV11-3 and TRBJ1-3; D call uncertain. The CDR3 has 13 residues. Trimming stripped 1 base from V and 3 bases from J, with 4 bases between. CDR1 is SGHNT, CDR2 YENEEA, per germline. The CDR3 spells CASSLVYGNTIYF. The CDR3 region has the DNA TGTGCCAGCAGCTTAGTTTATGGAAACACCATATATTTT.

V gene TRBV6-1 combines with J gene TRBJ2-1; D is unresolved. V dropped 3 bases and J dropped 5 bases, with 8 bases sitting between them. CDR1 is MNHNS, CDR2 SASEGT, per germline. The CDR3 totals 13 residues. The CDR3 loop reads CASSETRDNEQFF. Here the CDR3 DNA reads TGTGCCAGCAGTGAGACAAGGGACAATGAGCAGTTCTTC.

This clone showed up just once. The chain joins TRBV5-1 to TRBJ2-3, with 7 bases matching TRBD2. J was trimmed by 4 bases and V by 3 bases; bases with no gene match: 20. The CDR3 consists of 19 residues. Germline-derived CDR1 and CDR2 are SGHRS and YFSETQ. The CDR3 region is CASSSGLTSGTKSADTQYF. The CDR3 DNA follows: TGCGCCAGCAGCTCCGGCCTGACTTCGGGGACTAAAAGCGCAGATACGCAGTATTTT.

The chain has TRBV15 and TRBJ2-1, with a tentative D call TRBD2 (6 bases). Germline assignment: CDR1 LNHNV and CDR2 YYDKDF (reference sequence). CDR3 length equals 13 residues. Trimming took off 8 bases at V and 5 bases at J, with 13 bases between the two ends. Written as DNA, the CDR3 is TGTGCCACCGGGATAGCGGCTGACAATGAGCAGTTCTTC. Translating it yields CATGIAADNEQFF.

The chain joins TRBV4-1 to TRBJ1-5, with 10 bases identical to TRBD1. V trimming: 4 bases; J trimming: 2 bases; junction bases outside the gene matches: 8. CDR1 and CDR2 (germline): MGHRA, YSYEKL. This CDR3 has 17 amino acids. The chain's CDR3 is CASSPGQGNKRNQPQHF. CDR3 nucleotide sequence: TGCGCCAGCAGCCCGGGACAGGGGAACAAACGCAATCAGCCCCAGCATTTT.

The chain has TRBV5-5 and TRBJ2-1; 9 positions match TRBD1. V shed 5 bases and J 3 bases; nucleotides not matched to a gene: 6. Germline CDR1 reads SGHKS; CDR2 reads YYEKEE (reference sequence). The CDR3 runs 15 residues. The CDR3 protein is CASRPGTGFYNEQFF. In DNA form, the CDR3 reads TGTGCCAGCAGACCCGGGACAGGGTTCTACAATGAGCAGTTCTTC.

The rearrangement links TRBV19 to TRBJ2-1, with 8 bases that match TRBD2. V lost 3 bases to trimming and J lost 4 bases; unmatched junction nucleotides: 5. The CDR3 spans 15 residues. From germline, CDR1 is LNHDA and CDR2 SQIVND (reference sequence). DNA of the CDR3: TGTGCCAGTAGTATTACTAGCGGTAAATACAATGAGCAGTTCTTC. Translated, it gives CASSITSGKYNEQFF.

The V gene is TRBV27, the J gene TRBJ2-7, with 10 bases lining up with TRBD2. The CDR3 length is 14 residues. Germline assignment: CDR1 MNHEY and CDR2 SMNVEV (reference sequence). J was trimmed by 4 bases and V by 7 bases; bases with no gene match: 7. CDR3 nucleotide sequence: TGTGCCAGCAAACCCGGGACTAGCGAGTACGAGCAGTACTTC. It codes for CASKPGTSEYEQYF.

This chain joins TRBV28 and TRBJ1-2; the D is unclear. Trimming pared 5 bases from V and 8 bases from J, leaving 18 bases between. Per the germline V gene, CDR1 is MDHEN and CDR2 is SYDVKM. The CDR3 consists of 14 residues. This CDR3 reads CASSAPGLPHGYTF. DNA of the CDR3: TGTGCCAGCAGTGCCCCCGGATTACCTCACGGCTACACCTTC.

The CDR3 DNA follows: TGTGCCAGCAGGACGTCGGCGACCCAGTACTTC. It yields the protein CASRTSATQYF. This rearrangement joins TRBV2 to TRBJ2-5; no clear D. Germline CDR1 and CDR2: SNHLY and FYNNEI. The CDR3 totals 11 residues. Trimming pared 6 bases from V and 7 bases from J, leaving 9 bases between.

The chain employs TRBV7-6 and TRBJ2-1; perhaps TRBD2 as D (6 bases). Germline CDR1 reads SGHVS; CDR2 reads FNYEAQ. With 1 base removed from V and 8 bases from J, the gap between germline ends came to 24 bases. The CDR3 extends over 18 amino acids. CDR3 nucleotides: TGTGCCAGCAGCTTAGTCATCCTGACCGAACTGGGGGACTATGAGCAGTTCTTC. This encodes CASSLVILTELGDYEQFF.

The chain couples TRBV7-2 to TRBJ2-7; unclear D gene. CDR1 and CDR2 from the germline V gene are SGHTA and FQGNSA. The CDR3 sequence is 13 residues long. The germline V and J ends were trimmed by 4 bases and 3 bases, with 10 bases remaining between them. The CDR3 DNA reads as TGTGCCAGCAGCTCAGGACGGATCTACGAGCAGTACTTC. The encoded protein is CASSSGRIYEQYF.

A word on this clone: The same CDR3 arises from other DNA sequences in this sample as well. The rearrangement joins TRBV28 to TRBJ1-5, with 7 bases aligning to TRBD1. The junction had 5 bases not matched to a gene; V was cut back by 6 bases and J by 6 bases. CDR1 and CDR2 (germline): MDHEN, SYDVKM. This CDR3 contains 13 residues. CDR3 nucleotides: TGTGCCAGCAGCAGAGGGGGCGTTCAGCCCCAGCATTTT. The encoded protein is CASSRGGVQPQHF. Full variable domain (missing parts from reference TRBV28 and TRBJ1-5): DVKVTQSSRYLVKRTGEKVFLECVQDMDHENMFWYRQDPGLGLRLIYFSYDVKMKEKGDIPEGYSVSREKKERFSLILESASTNQTSMYLCASSRGGVQPQHFGDGTRLSIL.

This chain links TRBV27 with TRBJ1-2, with D possibly TRBD1 on 5 matching bases. This CDR3 spans 15 amino acids. Per germline, CDR1 MNHEY and CDR2 SMNVEV (reference sequence). V shed 8 bases and J shed 8 bases, with 24 bases lying between them. The CDR3 spells CASSLQGRVALGYTF. The CDR3 bases are TGTGCCAGCTCCCTTCAGGGCAGAGTGGCTCTCGGCTACACCTTC.

V is TRBV6-5 and J is TRBJ1-2; TRBD1 aligns across 8 bases. V shed 0 bases, J shed 7 bases, and the junction held 7 bases outside the gene matches. Per the germline V gene, CDR1 is MNHEY and CDR2 is SVGAGI. This CDR3 region has 15 residues. In DNA, the CDR3 is TGTGCCAGCAGTTACTCGAACAGGGGGATGGGTGGCTACACCTTC. Its protein product is CASSYSNRGMGGYTF.

The chain recombines TRBV29-1 with TRBJ2-3; TRBD2 aligns across 9 bases. J lost 2 bases, V lost 4 bases, and 7 bases had no gene match. The CDR3 extends over 15 amino acids. Germline V lookup: CDR1 SQVTM, CDR2 ANQGSEA. The CDR3: CSVGGAGGPTDTQYF. CDR3 bases: TGCAGCGTTGGGGGAGCGGGAGGACCCACAGATACGCAGTATTTT.

The V call is TRBV9, the J call TRBJ2-7; TRBD1 might be the D (7 bases). Germline CDR1 reads SGDLS; CDR2 reads YYNGEE. The CDR3 spans 15 residues. V was cut by 6 bases and J by 3 bases, with 19 bases left in between. Here the CDR3 reads CASNLVGGGGYEQYF. DNA of the CDR3: TGTGCCAGCAACTTGGTAGGAGGGGGCGGCTACGAGCAGTACTTC.

The rearrangement joins TRBV7-9 to TRBJ1-2; TRBD1 aligns across 9 bases. V shed 5 bases, J shed 4 bases, and the junction held 2 bases outside the gene matches. The germline V gene encodes CDR1 SEHNR and CDR2 FQNEAQ (reference sequence). This CDR3 is built from 13 residues. The CDR3 nucleotides read TGTGCCAGCAGCCGGACAGGGGCCTATGGCTACACCTTC. This codes for CASSRTGAYGYTF.

This clone was observed once. This specimen includes other DNA sequences encoding the same CDR3. The V and J genes are TRBV7-9 and TRBJ1-5, with D maybe TRBD1 (5 bases). V shed 4 bases and J shed 1 base, with 8 bases lying between them. Germline loops: CDR1 SEHNR, CDR2 FQNEAQ (reference sequence). CDR3 size: 14 residues. The CDR3 DNA sequence: TGTGCCAGCAGCTCCCGGGACAGCAATCAGCCCCAGCATTTT. Translated, it gives CASSSRDSNQPQHF.

The chain recombines TRBV9 with TRBJ1-2, with D possibly TRBD1 on 5 matching bases. The germline gives CDR1 SGDLS, CDR2 YYNGEE. The V and J ends lost 0 bases and 7 bases respectively, with 13 bases between them. This CDR3 is 14 amino acids long. The CDR3 protein is CASSVDEGLGGYTF. The CDR3 coding sequence is TGTGCCAGCAGCGTAGACGAGGGGCTGGGTGGCTACACCTTC. Supplemented by reference TRBV9 and TRBJ1-2, the full variable domain reads DSGVTQTPKHLITATGQRVTLRCSPRSGDLSVYWYQQSLDQGLQFLIQYYNGEERAKGNILERFSAQQFPDLHSELNLSSLELGDSALYFCASSVDEGLGGYTFGSGTRLTVV.

J is TRBJ1-4 and V is TRBV11-2, with unresolved D. Trimming stripped 5 bases from V and 5 bases from J, with 15 bases between. The V gene's germline CDR1 is SGHAT and CDR2 FQNNGV. The CDR3 runs 15 residues. This CDR3 is CASSPGRRANEKLFF. CDR3 sequence (DNA): TGTGCCAGCAGCCCTGGCCGGAGGGCCAATGAAAAACTGTTTTTT.

The chain couples TRBV7-8 to TRBJ2-7, with TRBD2 matching 8 bases. The CDR3 length is 14 residues. Germline V lookup: CDR1 SGHVS, CDR2 FQNEAQ. Trimming took 4 bases from V and 5 from J; bases not matched to a gene: 7. In DNA form, the CDR3 reads TGTGCCAGCAGCTCCCCGGGACTAGTGAACGAGCAGTACTTC. It translates to CASSSPGLVNEQYF.

The chain uses TRBV9 and TRBJ2-2; TRBD2 might be the D (6 bases). The CDR3 is made up of 14 amino acids. Trimming pared 7 bases from V and 5 bases from J, leaving 15 bases between. Per the germline V gene, CDR1 is SGDLS and CDR2 is YYNGEE. CDR3 sequence: CASRERVNTGELFF. The CDR3 region has the DNA TGTGCCAGCCGGGAGCGCGTGAATACCGGGGAGCTGTTTTTT.

The chain carries TRBV4-1 and TRBJ2-1; the D gene is possibly TRBD2 (5 bases). This CDR3 has 15 amino acids. Germline assignment: CDR1 MGHRA and CDR2 YSYEKL. V lost 4 bases, J lost 6 bases, and 16 bases lay in between. The CDR3 is CASSPRGQDFNEQFF. The CDR3 region has the DNA TGCGCCAGCAGCCCGCGAGGGCAGGATTTCAATGAGCAGTTCTTC.

This chain uses TRBV28 with TRBJ2-1, with D hard to call. Deletions cut 2 bases from V and 0 bases from J, with 8 bases between. The CDR3 totals 15 residues. Germline CDR1 MDHEN, CDR2 SYDVKM. CDR3 in amino acids: CASSLAEVSYNEQFF. Written as DNA, the CDR3 is TGTGCCAGCAGTTTAGCGGAAGTCTCCTACAATGAGCAGTTCTTC.

The chain uses TRBV30 and TRBJ2-5; 13 bases are shared with TRBD2. V dropped 1 base and J dropped 1; count of bases not matched to a gene: 6. The germline V gene has CDR1 GTSNPN and CDR2 SVGIG (reference sequence). The CDR3 length is 17 residues. CDR3 DNA sequence: TGTGCCTGGAGTGGGTCCTGGACTAGCGGGGGCCAAGAGACCCAGTACTTC. Amino acid sequence: CAWSGSWTSGGQETQYF.

As DNA, the CDR3 is TGTGCCAGCAGCGTAGGACTAGCGGGAGGGAGCTCCTACGAGCAGTACTTC. Translated: CASSVGLAGGSSYEQYF. This chain links TRBV9 with TRBJ2-7; 14 nucleotides align to TRBD2. The CDR3 length is 17 residues. CDR1 is SGDLS, CDR2 YYNGEE, per germline. J was trimmed by 0 bases and V by 0 bases; bases with no gene match: 2.

A remark on this clone: This sample includes further DNA sequences coding for the same CDR3. This chain links TRBV28 with TRBJ2-1; D is ambiguous. CDR1 is MDHEN and CDR2 is SYDVKM in the germline V gene. V was cut by 4 bases and J by 4 bases, with 5 bases left in between. The length of the CDR3 is 12 residues. CDR3 nucleotides: TGTGCCAGCAGTTCGACTTACAATGAGCAGTTCTTC. This encodes CASSSTYNEQFF.

The chain employs TRBV5-1 and TRBJ2-1, with 9 bases aligning to TRBD2. V trimming: 1 base; J trimming: 8 bases; junction bases outside the gene matches: 13. CDR1 and CDR2 from the germline V gene are SGHRS and YFSETQ. This CDR3 has 17 residues. Here the CDR3 DNA reads TGCGCCAGCAGCTTGATGTGGCGGGAGGGCCTGTTCGATGAGCAGTTCTTC. Its protein is CASSLMWREGLFDEQFF.

The chain employs TRBV7-2 and TRBJ2-2; TRBD2 agrees at 7 bases. With V trimmed by 3 bases and J by 4 bases, 5 bases remained unmatched. CDR1 and CDR2 from the germline V gene are SGHTA and FQGNSA. The CDR3 extends over 15 amino acids. The CDR3 sequence is CASSFGTMTTGELFF. The CDR3 DNA follows: TGTGCCAGCAGCTTTGGGACTATGACCACCGGGGAGCTGTTTTTT.

This clone was seen only once. The chain combines TRBV7-2 with TRBJ2-7; the D is unclear. V dropped 5 bases and J dropped 4 bases, with 6 bases sitting between them. Germline lookup yields CDR1 SGHTA and CDR2 FQGNSA. This CDR3 spans 11 amino acids. The CDR3 DNA reads TGTGCCAGCAGCAAGCTGTACGAGCAGTACTTC. This codes for CASSKLYEQYF. Drawing the rest from reference TRBV7-2 and TRBJ2-7, the complete variable domain is GAGVSQSPSNKVTEKGKDVELRCDPISGHTALYWYRQSLGQGLEFLIYFQGNSAPDKSGLPSDRFSAERTGGSVSTLTIQRTQQEDSAVYLCASSKLYEQYFGPGTRLTVT.